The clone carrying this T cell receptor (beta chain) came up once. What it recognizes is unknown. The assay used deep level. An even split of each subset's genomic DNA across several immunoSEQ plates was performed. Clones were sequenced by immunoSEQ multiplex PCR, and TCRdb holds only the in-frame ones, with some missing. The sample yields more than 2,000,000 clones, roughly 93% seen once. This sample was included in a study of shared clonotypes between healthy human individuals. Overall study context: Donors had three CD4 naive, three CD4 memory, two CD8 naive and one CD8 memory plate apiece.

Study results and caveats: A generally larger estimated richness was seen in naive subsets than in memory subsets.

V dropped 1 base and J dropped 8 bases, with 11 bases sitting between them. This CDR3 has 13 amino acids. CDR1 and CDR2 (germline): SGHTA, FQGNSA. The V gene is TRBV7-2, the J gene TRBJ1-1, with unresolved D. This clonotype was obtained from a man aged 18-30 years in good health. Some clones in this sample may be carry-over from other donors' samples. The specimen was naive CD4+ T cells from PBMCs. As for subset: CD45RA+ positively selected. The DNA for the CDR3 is TGTGCCAGCAGCTTAGGGCAGACGGGCGAAGCTTTCTTT. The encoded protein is CASSLGQTGEAFF.